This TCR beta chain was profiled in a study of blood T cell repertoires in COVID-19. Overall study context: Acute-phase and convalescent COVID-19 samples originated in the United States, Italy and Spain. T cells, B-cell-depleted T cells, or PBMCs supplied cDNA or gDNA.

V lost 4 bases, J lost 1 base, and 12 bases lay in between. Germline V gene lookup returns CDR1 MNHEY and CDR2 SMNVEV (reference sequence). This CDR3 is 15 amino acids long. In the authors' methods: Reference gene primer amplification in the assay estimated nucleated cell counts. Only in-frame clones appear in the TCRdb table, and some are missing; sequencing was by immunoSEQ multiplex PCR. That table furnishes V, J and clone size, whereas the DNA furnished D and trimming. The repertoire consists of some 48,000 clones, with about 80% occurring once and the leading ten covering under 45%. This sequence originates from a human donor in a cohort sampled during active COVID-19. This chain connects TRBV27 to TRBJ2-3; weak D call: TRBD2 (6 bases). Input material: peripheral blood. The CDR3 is CASSSRSGGTDTQYF. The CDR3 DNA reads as TGTGCCAGCAGTTCCCGGTCGGGGGGCACAGATACGCAGTATTTT.